The T cell receptor beta chain under discussion was sequenced for a study of blood T cell repertoires in COVID-19. About the study: Some COVID-19 samples were acute and others convalescent; all came from the United States, Italy and Spain. T cells, B-cell-depleted T cells, or PBMCs provided the cDNA or gDNA that served as material.

In the source study's methods: Amplification with reference gene primers provided the estimates of nucleated cell counts. Here immunoSEQ multiplex PCR was the method, and the copy in TCRdb shows in-frame clones only, minus some. V and J calls and clone size are as listed in that table; D and trimming were resolved from the DNA. The top ten clones hold roughly 2.1% of a sample with 90,000 to 100,000 clones, roughly 84% of them seen once. J was trimmed by 3 bases and V by 4 bases; bases with no gene match: 4. The CDR3 is made up of 15 amino acids. Germline V lookup: CDR1 SNHLY, CDR2 FYNNEI. The sequenced sample consisted of peripheral blood. This clonotype was sampled from a man aged 70-80 years with active or convalescent COVID-19. The chain uses TRBV2 and TRBJ2-2; 8 nucleotides align to TRBD1. The CDR3 loop reads CASSAGTGDTGELFF. For the CDR3, the DNA is TGTGCCAGCAGTGCCGGGACAGGTGACACCGGGGAGCTGTTTTTT.